These 18 T cell receptor beta chains were all obtained from the same sample, sequenced in a study of shared clonotypes between healthy human individuals (dated by TCRdb to about 2020). Receptor libraries were prepared by the immunoSEQ multiplex PCR assay. TCRdb limited this immuneACCESS table to in-frame rearrangements with V and J called. A share of clones is missing; checked studies link under half to unresolved V genes, and the rest is unexplained. The sample table lists approximately 2.5 million clones, roughly 93% of them with a count of one. Approximately 0.35% of the sample is taken by the ten largest. The specimen sequenced was naive CD4+ T cells from PBMCs. The cell subset or site label, as the study defines it: CD45RA+ positively selected. The receptors were gathered from a man younger than 30 in good health. Some clones in this sample may be carry-over from other donors' samples.

This clone was detected once. The genes are TRBV28 and TRBJ2-3; 14 bases fit TRBD2. Losses at the gene ends were 4 bases for V and 6 bases for J; bases not matched to a gene: 6. This CDR3 comprises 16 residues. The germline gives CDR1 MDHEN, CDR2 SYDVKM. CDR3 residues: CASSSPGLAGADTQYF. In nucleotides, the CDR3 is TGTGCCAGCAGTTCTCCGGGACTAGCGGGAGCGGATACGCAGTATTTT.

V gene TRBV7-2 combines with J gene TRBJ2-1; D gene uncertain. The V end was cut by 3 bases, the J end by 0 bases, with 9 bases between. The CDR3 runs 15 residues. The germline gives CDR1 SGHTA, CDR2 FQGNSA. CDR3 loop: CASSLSWGSYNEQFF. CDR3 bases: TGTGCCAGCAGCTTGAGTTGGGGCTCCTACAATGAGCAGTTCTTC.

Details on this clone: The same CDR3 is also encoded by other DNA sequences in this sample. V and J are TRBV19 and TRBJ2-7; D perhaps matches TRBD1 (5 bases). Trimming shortened V by 5 bases and J by 0 bases, and 8 bases separated the two germline ends. Germline V lookup: CDR1 LNHDA, CDR2 SQIVND (reference sequence). The CDR3 sequence is 13 residues long. In DNA form, the CDR3 reads TGTGCCAGTAGTCTCCAGGGCTCCTACGAGCAGTACTTC. This sequence encodes CASSLQGSYEQYF.

This chain links TRBV4-1 with TRBJ1-2, with 7 bases aligning to TRBD1. Per the germline V gene, CDR1 is MGHRA and CDR2 is YSYEKL. The CDR3 runs 18 residues. Trimming removed 0 bases from V and 0 bases from J; junction bases left unmatched: 10. CDR3 sequence: CASSQDRGQTLTNYGYTF. Written as DNA, the CDR3 is TGCGCCAGCAGCCAAGATCGGGGACAGACCCTGACTAACTATGGCTACACCTTC.

In this sample, this clone turned up once. The chain carries TRBV27 and TRBJ2-7, with D perhaps TRBD2 (5 bases). CDR1 is MNHEY, CDR2 SMNVEV, per germline (reference sequence). The CDR3 runs 14 residues. Between the trimmed V and J ends, which lost 6 bases and 3 bases, there was a span of 15 bases. CDR3 sequence reads: CASSMRYGVYEQYF. The CDR3 region has the DNA TGTGCCAGCAGCATGCGGTACGGGGTCTACGAGCAGTACTTC.

The chain joins TRBV5-1 to TRBJ2-2; 7 bases fit TRBD1. J lost 1 base, V lost 4 bases, and 10 bases had no gene match. The CDR3 spans 17 residues. The V gene's germline CDR1 is SGHRS and CDR2 YFSETQ. CDR3 loop: CASSPTSRGLNTGELFF. DNA for the CDR3: TGCGCCAGCAGCCCAACCAGCAGGGGGTTGAACACCGGGGAGCTGTTTTTT. The full variable domain, rest sourced from reference TRBV5-1 and TRBJ2-2, is KAGVTQTPRYLIKTRGQQVTLSCSPISGHRSVSWYQQTPGQGLQFLFEYFSETQRNKGNFPGRFSGRQFSNSRSEMNVSTLELGDSALYLCASSPTSRGLNTGELFFGEGSRLTVL.

Worth noting for this clone: This sample includes further DNA sequences coding for the same CDR3. This chain links TRBV15 with TRBJ2-7; no definite D call. This CDR3 is 14 amino acids long. Trimming removed 0 bases at V and 1 base at J, with 7 bases between. The germline V gene has CDR1 LNHNV and CDR2 YYDKDF (reference sequence). DNA of the CDR3: TGTGCCACCAGCAGAGATCGAGTATCCTACGAGCAGTACTTC. Translating gives CATSRDRVSYEQYF.

V gene TRBV6-6 combines with J gene TRBJ2-1; 8 bases are a match to TRBD2. The CDR3 totals 16 residues. Germline V lookup: CDR1 MNHNY, CDR2 SVGAGI (reference sequence). V was clipped by 6 bases and J by 4 bases; unmatched bases: 11. The CDR3 bases are TGTGCCAGCAGCAAAACTAGCGGAGTTCCTTACAATGAGCAGTTCTTC. Amino acid sequence: CASSKTSGVPYNEQFF.

The gene calls are TRBV2 and TRBJ2-1, with 9 positions matching TRBD2. With 8 bases clipped from V and 9 bases from J, the junction kept 5 bases outside the gene matches. The CDR3 extends over 12 amino acids. Germline CDR1 reads SNHLY; CDR2 reads FYNNEI. The chain's CDR3 is CASRREGGEQFF. DNA for the CDR3: TGTGCCAGCCGGCGGGAGGGGGGTGAGCAGTTCTTC. Full variable domain (remainder filled in from reference TRBV2 and TRBJ2-1): EPEVTQTPSHQVTQMGQEVILRCVPISNHLYFYWYRQILGQKVEFLVSFYNNEISEKSEIFDDQFSVERPDGSNFTLKIRSTKLEDSAMYFCASRREGGEQFFGPGTRLTVL.

V gene TRBV19 combines with J gene TRBJ1-1, with D perhaps TRBD1 (5 bases). With 1 base removed from V and 7 bases from J, the gap between germline ends came to 16 bases. This CDR3 comprises 15 residues. Germline V gives CDR1 LNHDA, CDR2 SQIVND (reference sequence). CDR3 bases: TGTGCCAGTAGTATAGTTCCCTGGCAGGGCCGTGAAGCTTTCTTT. Amino acid sequence: CASSIVPWQGREAFF.

The chain has TRBV18 and TRBJ2-2; D not certain. This CDR3 has 16 amino acids. From germline, CDR1 is KGHSH and CDR2 LQKENI. Trimming removed 1 base at V and 4 bases at J, with 13 bases between. This CDR3 is CASSPLTGTSTGELFF. DNA for the CDR3: TGTGCCAGCTCACCACTGACGGGTACGAGCACCGGGGAGCTGTTTTTT.

The V gene is TRBV6-1, the J gene TRBJ1-5; D uncertain. V gave up 3 bases and J gave up 7 bases, with 10 bases separating them. Germline V gene data show CDR1 as MNHNS and CDR2 as SASEGT. The CDR3 length is 13 residues. CDR3 DNA: TGTGCCAGCAGTGAGTCGCAGCGCCAGCCCCAGCATTTT. It translates to CASSESQRQPQHF.

The rearrangement joins TRBV2 to TRBJ2-7; 9 nucleotides agree with TRBD2. Germline loops: CDR1 SNHLY, CDR2 FYNNEI. The ends lost 9 bases at V and 4 bases at J; junction bases unmatched: 10. The CDR3 loop spans 14 amino acids. The CDR3 is CASSGGLANYEQYF. The CDR3 coding sequence is TGTGCCAGTTCTGGTGGACTAGCGAATTACGAGCAGTACTTC.

The rearrangement joins TRBV7-2 to TRBJ1-2, with D uncertain. CDR1 is SGHTA, CDR2 FQGNSA, per germline. Deletions cut 3 bases from V and 4 bases from J, with 9 bases between. The CDR3 contains 13 residues. This chain's CDR3 is CASSFPGSYGYTF. The CDR3 DNA follows: TGTGCCAGCAGCTTCCCCGGCAGCTATGGCTACACCTTC.

This clone was counted a few times. The chain employs TRBV19 and TRBJ1-3; D ambiguous. From germline, CDR1 is LNHDA and CDR2 SQIVND (reference sequence). The CDR3 totals 12 residues. The V end was cut by 10 bases, the J end by 2 bases, with 9 bases between. CDR3 sequence reads: CATRRTGNTIYF. Here the CDR3 DNA reads TGTGCCACCCGCAGAACTGGAAACACCATATATTTT.

The CDR3, as DNA: TGCGCCAGCGGCCCCGTTGGGAATGAGCAGTTCTTC. It codes for CASGPVGNEQFF. The gene calls are TRBV10-2 and TRBJ2-1, with D unresolved. Trimming left V 8 bases short and J 7 bases short, with 12 bases between. CDR3 length equals 12 residues. Per germline, CDR1 WSHSY and CDR2 SAAADI.

This clone occurred once. CDR3 sequence (DNA): TGTGCCAGCAGTGAATCACAGGGGAACGGATATGGCTACACCTTC. Translated, it gives CASSESQGNGYGYTF. The chain has TRBV25-1 and TRBJ1-2, with 7 bases aligning to TRBD1. Germline V gene sequence: CDR1 MGHDK, CDR2 SYGVNS. V lost 1 base, J lost 5 bases, and 7 bases stayed unmatched. This CDR3 has 15 residues.

This clone was detected only once. The chain is built from TRBV7-9 and TRBJ2-7; weak D call: TRBD1 (6 bases). The germline CDR1 and CDR2 sequences are SEHNR and FQNEAQ (reference sequence). CDR3 length equals 14 residues. The V and J ends lost 1 base and 3 bases respectively, with 10 bases between them. Here the CDR3 DNA reads TGTGCCAGCAGCTTAGTAGAGACAGGCTACGAGCAGTACTTC. This gives the protein CASSLVETGYEQYF.